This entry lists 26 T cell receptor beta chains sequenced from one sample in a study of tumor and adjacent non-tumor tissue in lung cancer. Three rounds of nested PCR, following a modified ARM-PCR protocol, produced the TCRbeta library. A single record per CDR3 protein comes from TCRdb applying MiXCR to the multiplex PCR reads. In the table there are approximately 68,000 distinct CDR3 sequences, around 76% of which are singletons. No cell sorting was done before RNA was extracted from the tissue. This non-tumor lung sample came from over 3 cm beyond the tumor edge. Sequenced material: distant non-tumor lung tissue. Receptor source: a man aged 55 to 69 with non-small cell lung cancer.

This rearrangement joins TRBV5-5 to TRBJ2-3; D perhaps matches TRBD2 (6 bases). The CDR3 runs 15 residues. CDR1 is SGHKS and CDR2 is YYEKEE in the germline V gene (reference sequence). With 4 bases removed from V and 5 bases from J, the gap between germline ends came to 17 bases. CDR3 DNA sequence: TGTGCCAGCAGCCGGCGGGGAGAGCGACTAGATACGCAGTATTTT. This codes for CASSRRGERLDTQYF.

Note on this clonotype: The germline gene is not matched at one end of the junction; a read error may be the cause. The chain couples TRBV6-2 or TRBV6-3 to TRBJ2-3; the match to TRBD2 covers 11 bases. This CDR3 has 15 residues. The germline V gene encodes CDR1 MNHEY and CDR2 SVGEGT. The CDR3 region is CASGHSGRVTDTRYF. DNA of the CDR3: TGTGCCAGCGGTCATAGCGGGAGGGTCACAGATACGCGGTATTTT.

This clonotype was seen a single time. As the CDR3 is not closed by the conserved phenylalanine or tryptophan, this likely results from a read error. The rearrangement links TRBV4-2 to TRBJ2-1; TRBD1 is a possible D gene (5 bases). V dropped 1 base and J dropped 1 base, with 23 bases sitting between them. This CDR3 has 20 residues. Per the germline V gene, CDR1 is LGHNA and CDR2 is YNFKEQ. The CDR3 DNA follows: TGTGCCAGCAGCCAAGGACTTCAGTTTGCACAGGCTGATTCCTACAATGAGCAGTTCTTA. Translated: CASSQGLQFAQADSYNEQFL.

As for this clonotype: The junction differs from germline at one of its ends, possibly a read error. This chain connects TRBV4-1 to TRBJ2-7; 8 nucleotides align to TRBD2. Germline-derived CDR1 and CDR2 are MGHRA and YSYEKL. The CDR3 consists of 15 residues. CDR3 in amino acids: CASSLLAGTGYEQYF. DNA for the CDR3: TGCGCCAGCAGCCTGTTAGCGGGAACGGGATACGAGCAATACTTC.

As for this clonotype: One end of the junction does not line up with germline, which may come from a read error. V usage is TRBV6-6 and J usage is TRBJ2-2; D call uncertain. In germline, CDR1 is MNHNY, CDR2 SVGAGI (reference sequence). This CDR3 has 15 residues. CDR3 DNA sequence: TGTGCCAGCAGTTACTTAACAGCGAACATCGGGGAGCTGTTTTTT. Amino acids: CASSYLTANIGELFF.

The CDR3 DNA is TGTGCCAGCAGACATAGCTCTGGAAACACCATATATTTT. The encoded protein is CASRHSSGNTIYF. The V gene is TRBV6-5, the J gene TRBJ1-3, with D hard to call. Germline-derived CDR1 and CDR2 are MNHEY and SVGAGI. V lost 6 bases and J 0 bases, leaving 6 bases between the germline ends. The CDR3 loop spans 13 amino acids.

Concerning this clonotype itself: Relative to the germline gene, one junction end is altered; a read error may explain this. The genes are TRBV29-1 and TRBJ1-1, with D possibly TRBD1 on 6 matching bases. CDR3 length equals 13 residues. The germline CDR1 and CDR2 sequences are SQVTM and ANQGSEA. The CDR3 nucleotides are TGCAGCGTCTCGGCAGAGGGGGACACTGAAGCTTTCTTC. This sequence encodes CSVSAEGDTEAFF.

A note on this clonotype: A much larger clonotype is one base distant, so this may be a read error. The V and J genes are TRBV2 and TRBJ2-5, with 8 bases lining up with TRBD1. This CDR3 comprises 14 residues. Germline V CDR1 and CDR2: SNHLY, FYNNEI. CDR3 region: CGSSEQGAQETQYF. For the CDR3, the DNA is TGTGGCAGCAGTGAGCAGGGGGCGCAGGAGACCCAGTACTTC.

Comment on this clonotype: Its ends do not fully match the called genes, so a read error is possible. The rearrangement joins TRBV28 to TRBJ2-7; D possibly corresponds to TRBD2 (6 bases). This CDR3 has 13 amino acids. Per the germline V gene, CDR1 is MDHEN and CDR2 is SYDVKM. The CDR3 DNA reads TGTGTCAGCATTGGGCGGGGTCCCTACGAGCAATACTTC. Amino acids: CVSIGRGPYEQYF.

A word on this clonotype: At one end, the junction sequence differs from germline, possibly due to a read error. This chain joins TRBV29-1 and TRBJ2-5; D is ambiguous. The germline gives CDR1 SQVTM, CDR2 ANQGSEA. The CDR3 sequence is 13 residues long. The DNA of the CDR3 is TGCAGCGCTCCTTTATATACCCAAGAGACCCAGTATTTC. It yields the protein CSAPLYTQETQYF.

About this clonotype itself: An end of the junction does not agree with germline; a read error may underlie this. The CDR3 loop is CANSLVGGLSSYTF. In nucleotides, the CDR3 is TGTGCCAACAGCTTGGTAGGAGGGCTCAGTAGCTACACCTTC. The V call is TRBV5-4, the J call TRBJ1-2, with D uncertain. The CDR3 sequence is 14 residues long. Germline V lookup: CDR1 SGHNT, CDR2 YYREEE (reference sequence). Looking up the rest from reference TRBV5-4 and TRBJ1-2 gives the full variable domain: ETGVTQSPTHLIKTRGQQVTLRCSSQSGHNTVSWYQQALGQGPQFIFQYYREEENGRGNFPPRFSGLQFPNYSSELNVNALELDDSALYLCANSLVGGLSSYTFGSGTRLTVV.

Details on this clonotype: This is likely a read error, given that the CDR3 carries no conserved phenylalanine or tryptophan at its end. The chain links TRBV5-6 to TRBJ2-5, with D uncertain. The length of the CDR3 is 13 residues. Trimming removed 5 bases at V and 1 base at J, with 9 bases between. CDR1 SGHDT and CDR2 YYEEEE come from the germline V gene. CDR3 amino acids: CASRQYTQETQYL. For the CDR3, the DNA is TGTGCCAGCAGACAGTACACCCAAGAGACCCAGTACCTC.

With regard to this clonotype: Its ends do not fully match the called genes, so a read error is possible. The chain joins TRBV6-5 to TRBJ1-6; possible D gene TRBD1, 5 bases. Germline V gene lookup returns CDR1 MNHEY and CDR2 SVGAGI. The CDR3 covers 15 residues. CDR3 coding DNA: TGTGCCAGCAGTTACACCATAGGGGATAATTCACCTCTCCACTTT. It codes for CASSYTIGDNSPLHF.

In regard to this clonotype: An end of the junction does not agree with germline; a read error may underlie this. The CDR3 DNA reads TGCGCCGGCAGGCAAGAACGCAACTACAATGAACAGTTCTTC. This translates into CAGRQERNYNEQFF. The chain employs TRBV4-1 and TRBJ2-1; D not certain. This CDR3 has 14 amino acids. The germline V gene encodes CDR1 MGHRA and CDR2 YSYEKL.

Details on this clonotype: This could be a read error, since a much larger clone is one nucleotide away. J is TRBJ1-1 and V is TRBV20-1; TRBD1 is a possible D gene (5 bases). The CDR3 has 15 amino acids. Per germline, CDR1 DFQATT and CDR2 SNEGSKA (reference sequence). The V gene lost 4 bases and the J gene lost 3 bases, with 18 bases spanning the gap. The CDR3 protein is CSANPRGMGDTEAFF. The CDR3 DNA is TGCAGTGCTAACCCGCGAGGGATGGGGGACACTGAAGCTTTCTTT.

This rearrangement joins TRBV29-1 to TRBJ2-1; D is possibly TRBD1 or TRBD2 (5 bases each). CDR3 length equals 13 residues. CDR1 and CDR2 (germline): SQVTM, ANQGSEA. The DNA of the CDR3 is TGCAATGCACCTGGGACGTTTGGTGATGAGCAGTTCTTC. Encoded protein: CNAPGTFGDEQFF.

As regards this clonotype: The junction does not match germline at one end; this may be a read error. Here the CDR3 reads CTSSLVGSGLYNEQFF. In DNA form, the CDR3 reads TGTACCAGCAGCTTAGTTGGTAGCGGACTTTACAATGAGCAGTTCTTC. The chain carries TRBV13 and TRBJ2-1, with D tentatively TRBD2 (6 bases). Germline lookup yields CDR1 PRHDT and CDR2 FYEKMQ (reference sequence). The CDR3 has 16 residues.

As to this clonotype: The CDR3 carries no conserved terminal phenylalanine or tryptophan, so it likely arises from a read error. The CDR3 DNA sequence: TGTGCCAGCAGCTTAGCGGGATTAGCGGAGACCCAGTACTAC. Translated, it gives CASSLAGLAETQYY. This rearrangement joins TRBV11-1 to TRBJ2-5; tentatively, D is TRBD2 (5 bases). The germline V gene encodes CDR1 SGHAT and CDR2 FQDESV (reference sequence). CDR3 length equals 14 residues. V gave up 0 bases and J gave up 5 bases, with 10 bases separating them.

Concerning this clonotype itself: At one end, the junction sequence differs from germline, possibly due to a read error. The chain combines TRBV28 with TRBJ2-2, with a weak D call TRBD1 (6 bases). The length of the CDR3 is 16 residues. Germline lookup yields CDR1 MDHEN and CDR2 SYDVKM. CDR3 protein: CANSFLRGSSTGELFF. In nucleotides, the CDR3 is TGTGCCAACAGTTTCCTCAGGGGATCGAGCACCGGGGAGCTGTTTTTT.

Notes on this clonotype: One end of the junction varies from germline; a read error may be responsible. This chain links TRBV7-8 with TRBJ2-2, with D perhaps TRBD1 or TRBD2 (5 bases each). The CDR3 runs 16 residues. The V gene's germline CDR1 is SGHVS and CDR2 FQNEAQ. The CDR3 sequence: CVSSNWGEGYTGELFF. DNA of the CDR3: TGTGTCAGCAGCAACTGGGGAGAGGGGTATACCGGGGAGCTGTTTTTT. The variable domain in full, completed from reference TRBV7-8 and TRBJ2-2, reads GAGVSQSPRYKVAKRGQDVALRCDPISGHVSLFWYQQALGQGPEFLTYFQNEAQLDKSGLPSDRFFAERPEGSVSTLKIQRTQQEDSAVYLCVSSNWGEGYTGELFFGEGSRLTVL.

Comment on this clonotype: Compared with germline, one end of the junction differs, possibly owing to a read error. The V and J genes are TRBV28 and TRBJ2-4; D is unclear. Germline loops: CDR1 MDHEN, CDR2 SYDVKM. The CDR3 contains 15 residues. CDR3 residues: CASSLYPLTKNVQYF. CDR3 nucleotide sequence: TGTGCCAGCAGTTTATACCCCTTAACCAAAAACGTTCAGTACTTC.

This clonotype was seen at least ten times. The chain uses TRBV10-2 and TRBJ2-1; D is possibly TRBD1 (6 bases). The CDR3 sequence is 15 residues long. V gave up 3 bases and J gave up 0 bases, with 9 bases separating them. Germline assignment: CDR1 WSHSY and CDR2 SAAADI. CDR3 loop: CASSDGTNSYNEQFF. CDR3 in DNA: TGCGCCAGCAGTGATGGGACAAACTCCTACAATGAGCAGTTCTTC.

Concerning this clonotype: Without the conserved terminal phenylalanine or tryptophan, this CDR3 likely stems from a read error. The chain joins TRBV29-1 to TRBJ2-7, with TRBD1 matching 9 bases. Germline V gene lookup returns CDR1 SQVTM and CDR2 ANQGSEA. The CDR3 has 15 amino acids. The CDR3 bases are TGCAGTGCAACAGGGGGGGGACAGGGTTCCCACGAGCAGTACATC. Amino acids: CSATGGGQGSHEQYI.

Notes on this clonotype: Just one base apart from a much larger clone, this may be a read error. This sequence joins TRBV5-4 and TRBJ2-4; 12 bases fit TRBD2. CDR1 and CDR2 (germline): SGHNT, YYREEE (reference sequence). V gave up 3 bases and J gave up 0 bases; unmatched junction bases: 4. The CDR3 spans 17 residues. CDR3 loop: CASSWATSGGAKNIQYF. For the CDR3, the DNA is TGTGCCAGCAGCTGGGCGACTAGCGGGGGAGCCAAAAACATTCAGTACTTC.

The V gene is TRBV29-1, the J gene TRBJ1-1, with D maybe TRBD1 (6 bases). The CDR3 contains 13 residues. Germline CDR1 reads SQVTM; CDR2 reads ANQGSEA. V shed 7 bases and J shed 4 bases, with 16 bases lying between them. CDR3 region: CSASAGVGTEAFF. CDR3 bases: TGCAGCGCTTCGGCAGGGGTGGGCACTGAAGCTTTCTTT. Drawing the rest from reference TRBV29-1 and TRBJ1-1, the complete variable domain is SAVISQKPSRDICQRGTSLTIQCQVDSQVTMMFWYRQQPGQSLTLIATANQGSEATYESGFVIDKFPISRPNLTFSTLTVSNMSPEDSSIYLCSASAGVGTEAFFGQGTRLTVV.

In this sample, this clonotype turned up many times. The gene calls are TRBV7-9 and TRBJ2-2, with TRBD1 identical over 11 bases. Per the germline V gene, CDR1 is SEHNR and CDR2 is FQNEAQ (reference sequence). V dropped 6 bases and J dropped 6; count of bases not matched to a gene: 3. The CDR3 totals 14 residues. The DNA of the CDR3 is TGTGCCAGCAGGTCGGGACAGGGGGCCGGGGAGCTGTTTTTT. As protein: CASRSGQGAGELFF.